This paragraph covers one TCR beta chain sequence. Antigen: not known. Trimming removed 5 bases from V and 2 bases from J; junction bases left unmatched: 7. Germline V gene lookup returns CDR1 SGHTA and CDR2 FQGNSA. CDR3 size: 16 residues. Measured with immunoSEQ multiplex PCR; TCRdb has only the in-frame clones, and not every one. Of under 85,000 clones listed, about 93% were seen once; the top ten hold approximately 11%. The record originates from a study of OX40 agonist ivuxolimab in advanced cancers. Study findings and constraints: Researchers did not establish what antigens the expanded peripheral T cells target.

This clonotype was obtained from an adult with an advanced solid tumor such as melanoma, head and neck, liver or kidney cancer. This chain links TRBV7-2 with TRBJ2-1, with 9 bases aligning to TRBD2. The starting material was CD4+ or CD8+ T cells sorted from blood, obtained in a trial of the OX40 agonist ivuxolimab. CDR3 amino acids: CASSPRTSAPYNEQFF. Written as DNA, the CDR3 is TGTGCCAGCAGCCCAAGGACTAGCGCCCCCTACAATGAGCAGTTCTTC.